This T cell receptor (beta chain) derives from a study of tumor-infiltrating lymphocytes in oesophageal squamous cell carcinoma. TCRdb recomputed calls from the PCR reads with MiXCR, one row per CDR3 protein. The sample records more than 15,000 distinct CDR3 sequences, around half being singletons. The germline CDR1 and CDR2 sequences are SEHNR and FQNEAQ (reference sequence). After removal of 5 bases from V and 2 bases from J, the junction contained 26 bases not matched to a gene. The CDR3 totals 23 residues. The TCR was taken from a male donor with esophageal squamous cell carcinoma. This chain uses TRBV7-9 with TRBJ2-1, with 11 bases matching TRBD2. Material: esophageal tumor tissue. The CDR3 region is CASSPPRQGLAGGPVLAYNEQFF. The DNA of the CDR3 is TGTGCCAGCAGCCCCCCTCGACAGGGTTTAGCGGGAGGGCCGGTCTTAGCCTACAATGAGCAGTTCTTC.